The next 28 T cell receptor beta chains were all read from a single sample in a study of cytomegalovirus exposure and HLA in healthy donors. Use of 60 Vbeta and 13 Jbeta primers characterized the PCR. Produced via immunoSEQ multiplex PCR; TCRdb's table is partial and in-frame only. The table shows fewer than 200,000 clones, with 65% to 85% occurring only once. The sequencing sample was made of PBMCs. Receptors were obtained from a man aged 55 to 69 in good health and CMV-seronegative.

This clone was picked up a small number of times. The gene calls are TRBV11-2 and TRBJ2-7; a possible D gene is TRBD1 (5 bases). Trimming pared 2 bases from V and 5 bases from J, leaving 13 bases between. The CDR3 covers 14 residues. Germline V gene sequence: CDR1 SGHAT, CDR2 FQNNGV. CDR3 nucleotides: TGTGCCAGCAGCTTATTCGGCAGGGCCAACGAGCAGTACTTC. Translation: CASSLFGRANEQYF.

This clone was detected a few times. The chain joins TRBV10-3 to TRBJ2-1; 7 bases are a match to TRBD2. The CDR3 covers 13 residues. V was pared by 4 bases and J by 8 bases, with 5 bases of the junction left unmatched. Germline values: CDR1 ENHRY, CDR2 SYGVKD. The CDR3 loop is CAISGAGRDEQFF. CDR3 nucleotides: TGTGCCATCAGTGGAGCAGGGAGGGATGAGCAGTTCTTC.

V and J are TRBV5-1 and TRBJ2-7; 12 bases are a match to TRBD1. The CDR3 is made up of 14 amino acids. Per germline, CDR1 SGHRS and CDR2 YFSETQ. V lost 4 bases and J lost 6; bases outside the gene matches: 5. CDR3 DNA sequence: TGCGCCAGCAGCACCGGGACAGGGGGCTTCGAGCAGTACTTC. Amino acids: CASSTGTGGFEQYF.

The chain employs TRBV9 and TRBJ2-7, with TRBD2 matching over 8 bases. The J segment lost 7 bases and the V segment lost 0 bases, leaving 12 bases of the junction unmatched. Germline V CDR1 and CDR2: SGDLS, YYNGEE. The CDR3 has 16 amino acids. CDR3 DNA: TGTGCCAGCAGCGTAGATCCTAGCGGGTCTCTGGGGGAGCAGTACTTC. As protein: CASSVDPSGSLGEQYF.

V and J are TRBV6-1 and TRBJ2-7; 11 nucleotides match TRBD1. The ends lost 2 bases at V and 3 bases at J; junction bases unmatched: 6. Per germline, CDR1 MNHNS and CDR2 SASEGT. This CDR3 has 16 residues. Here the CDR3 reads CASSESDGTGGYEQYF. DNA of the CDR3: TGTGCCAGCAGTGAATCAGATGGGACAGGGGGCTACGAGCAGTACTTC.

This rearrangement joins TRBV1 to TRBJ2-5; the D call TRBD2 from the table was never checked on the DNA. Gene TRBJ2-7 matches the end of the DNA better, so the J call may be wrong. TRBV1 is a pseudogene locus. CDR3 length equals 15 residues. The CDR3 here is CTSSQEGGHTYEQYF. The CDR3 coding sequence is TGCACCAGCAGCCAAGAAGGAGGGCACACTTACGAGCAGTACTTC.

V and J are TRBV7-2 and TRBJ1-5, with D perhaps matching TRBD1 (6 bases). Per the germline V gene, CDR1 is SGHTA and CDR2 is FQGNSA. The CDR3 has 15 residues. V was pared by 3 bases and J by 7 bases, with 16 bases between. The CDR3 sequence: CASSFSGGLRQPQHF. The CDR3 DNA sequence: TGTGCCAGCAGCTTTTCCGGGGGGCTGAGGCAGCCCCAGCATTTT.

This rearrangement joins TRBV7-9 to TRBJ1-4; weak D call: TRBD1 (5 bases). Per the germline V gene, CDR1 is SEHNR and CDR2 is FQNEAQ (reference sequence). V lost 5 bases and J lost 8, with 15 bases in between. CDR3 length: 14 amino acids. The CDR3 DNA sequence: TGTGCCAGCAGCCCGGACACTGCCGCGGAAAAACTGTTTTTT. This sequence encodes CASSPDTAAEKLFF.

The J gene is TRBJ1-1, the V gene TRBV7-8; maybe TRBD1 (6 bases). The germline V gene encodes CDR1 SGHVS and CDR2 FQNEAQ. The CDR3 totals 14 residues. Trimming cost V 8 bases and J 5 bases, with 18 bases left between them. CDR3 DNA: TGTGCCAGCGGGCCGAACAGGGTTGGGACTGAAGCTTTCTTT. Protein sequence: CASGPNRVGTEAFF.

The chain is built from TRBV6-6 and TRBJ2-2; 9 bases fit TRBD1. The J segment lost 6 bases and the V segment lost 2 bases, leaving 7 bases of the junction unmatched. This CDR3 is 16 amino acids long. Looked up from germline, CDR1 is MNHNY and CDR2 is SVGAGI (reference sequence). The CDR3 coding sequence is TGTGCCAGCAGTTACGATCCGGGACAGGGTTCCGGGGAGCTGTTTTTT. This codes for CASSYDPGQGSGELFF.

The V and J genes are TRBV30 and TRBJ2-5, with D perhaps matching TRBD1 (5 bases). The J call is doubtful: the DNA matches TRBJ2-7 better. The CDR3 extends over 14 amino acids. CDR1 is GTSNPN and CDR2 is SVGIG in the germline V gene (reference sequence). This CDR3 is CALPLPDTAYEQYF. CDR3 DNA: TGTGCCTTGCCCCTTCCGGACACGGCCTACGAGCAGTACTTC.

This clone was observed a few times. The chain employs TRBV7-8 and TRBJ2-7, with a possible D match to TRBD1 (9 bases). V was pared by 4 bases and J by 1 base, with 17 bases between. Germline V gene sequence: CDR1 SGHVS, CDR2 FQNEAQ. The CDR3 has 16 amino acids. Written as DNA, the CDR3 is TGTGCCAGCAGCTCAATAGCGGGACAGGGTTCCTACGAGCAGTACTTC. This sequence encodes CASSSIAGQGSYEQYF.

The chain combines TRBV5-1 with TRBJ2-1; 7 positions agree with TRBD2. The germline V gene encodes CDR1 SGHRS and CDR2 YFSETQ. V shed 0 bases and J 7 bases; nucleotides not matched to a gene: 7. The CDR3 has 15 amino acids. As DNA, the CDR3 is TGCGCCAGCAGCTTGGCGGGGGGACCGCGGAATGAGCAGTTCTTC. This codes for CASSLAGGPRNEQFF. The complete variable domain, with remaining parts taken from reference TRBV5-1 and TRBJ2-1, reads KAGVTQTPRYLIKTRGQQVTLSCSPISGHRSVSWYQQTPGQGLQFLFEYFSETQRNKGNFPGRFSGRQFSNSRSEMNVSTLELGDSALYLCASSLAGGPRNEQFFGPGTRLTVL.

The V call is TRBV10-3, the J call TRBJ2-3, with 11 bases lining up with TRBD1. The CDR3 runs to 15 residues. V trimming: 6 bases; J trimming: 4 bases; junction bases outside the gene matches: 6. Germline V gene sequence: CDR1 ENHRY, CDR2 SYGVKD. CDR3 protein: CAIRDGTGGPDTQYF. DNA of the CDR3: TGTGCCATCAGGGACGGGACAGGGGGGCCAGATACGCAGTATTTT.

The table lists this clone with a count of one. The chain combines TRBV29-1 with TRBJ2-1; TRBD2 might be the D (6 bases). CDR1 is SQVTM and CDR2 is ANQGSEA in the germline V gene. The CDR3 length is 15 residues. Trimming cost V 4 bases and J 1 base, with 14 bases left between them. The CDR3 reads CSVAFAGRSYNEQFF. DNA of the CDR3: TGCAGCGTTGCGTTCGCGGGGCGATCCTACAATGAGCAGTTCTTC.

This clone was counted only a few times. V and J are TRBV6-4 and TRBJ2-3; a weak D match, TRBD1 (6 bases). Germline assignment: CDR1 MRHNA and CDR2 SNTAGT. V lost 5 bases to trimming and J lost 0 bases, with 12 bases between them. The CDR3 is 15 residues long. The CDR3, as DNA: TGTGCCAGCAGTCGACAGGAAAGTAGCACAGATACGCAGTATTTT. Protein product: CASSRQESSTDTQYF.

V and J are TRBV19 and TRBJ1-1, with D perhaps matching TRBD1 (6 bases). Trimming removed 3 bases at V and 7 bases at J, with 15 bases between. The CDR3 is 14 amino acids. Germline assignment: CDR1 LNHDA and CDR2 SQIVND (reference sequence). The CDR3 nucleotides read TGTGCCAGTAGTATGACCCCGACAGGTATTGAAGCTTTCTTT. Its translation: CASSMTPTGIEAFF.

The V gene is TRBV5-1, the J gene TRBJ2-3, with 9 bases matching TRBD2. CDR1 and CDR2 (germline): SGHRS, YFSETQ. CDR3 length: 14 amino acids. J lost 4 bases, V lost 4 bases, and 4 bases had no gene match. The CDR3 DNA is TGCGCCAGCAGCGAGGGACTAGCCGCAGATACGCAGTATTTT. Translated, it gives CASSEGLAADTQYF.

The chain combines TRBV19 with TRBJ2-1; D perhaps matches TRBD2 (5 bases). The CDR3 totals 14 residues. The germline CDR1 and CDR2 sequences are LNHDA and SQIVND (reference sequence). Trimming shortened V by 7 bases and J by 6 bases, and 16 bases separated the two germline ends. DNA for the CDR3: TGTGCCAGTAACCAATATACTAGTCGCAATGAGCAGTTCTTC. Translating gives CASNQYTSRNEQFF.

The chain uses TRBV19 and TRBJ2-1, with TRBD2 matching over 10 bases. Germline trimming cut 6 bases from V and 7 bases from J; bases unmatched to any gene: 6. Germline CDR1 reads LNHDA; CDR2 reads SQIVND (reference sequence). This CDR3 contains 14 residues. The CDR3 region has the DNA TGTGCCAGTAGAGCTAGCGGGAGAGGGAATGAGCAGTTCTTC. This gives the protein CASRASGRGNEQFF.

In its sample, this clone was seen a few times. The rearrangement joins TRBV5-4 to TRBJ1-4; possible D gene TRBD1, 5 bases. The CDR3 runs to 15 residues. Trimming removed 0 bases at V and 4 bases at J, with 10 bases between. Germline loops: CDR1 SGHNT, CDR2 YYREEE (reference sequence). CDR3 protein: CASSLGRGHNEKLFF. As DNA, the CDR3 is TGTGCCAGCAGCTTGGGACGCGGACATAATGAAAAACTGTTTTTT. The full variable domain, in which reference TRBV5-4 and TRBJ1-4 provide the parts outside the CDR3, is ETGVTQSPTHLIKTRGQQVTLRCSSQSGHNTVSWYQQALGQGPQFIFQYYREEENGRGNFPPRFSGLQFPNYSSELNVNALELDDSALYLCASSLGRGHNEKLFFGSGTQLSVL.

The V call is TRBV12-5, the J call TRBJ1-4; the match to TRBD1 covers 9 bases. Germline loops: CDR1 LGHNT, CDR2 FRNRAP. V lost 7 bases to trimming and J lost 4 bases; unmatched junction nucleotides: 10. The CDR3 consists of 16 residues. The CDR3: CASAPDRGNRNEKLFF. CDR3 bases: TGTGCTAGTGCCCCGGACAGGGGCAACCGTAATGAAAAACTGTTTTTT.

The CDR3 DNA sequence: TGCGCCAGCAGCTTGTACGCGGGGACCGCCTACAATGAGCAGTTCTTC. Translated, it gives CASSLYAGTAYNEQFF. The chain couples TRBV5-1 to TRBJ2-1, with a possible D match to TRBD2 (6 bases). Trimming pared 1 base from V and 2 bases from J, leaving 13 bases between. This CDR3 is 16 amino acids long. Germline V gives CDR1 SGHRS, CDR2 YFSETQ.

In this sample, this clone turned up a few times. J is TRBJ2-3 and V is TRBV7-6; D might be TRBD1 (5 bases). In germline, CDR1 is SGHVS, CDR2 FNYEAQ. CDR3 length: 15 residues. Between the trimmed V and J ends, which lost 5 bases and 2 bases, there was a span of 14 bases. The chain's CDR3 is CASSVRRQHTDTQYF. CDR3 DNA sequence: TGTGCCAGCAGCGTCAGACGACAGCACACAGATACGCAGTATTTT. Variable domain in full (rest from reference TRBV7-6 and TRBJ2-3): GAGVSQSPRYKVTKRGQDVALRCDPISGHVSLYWYRQALGQGPEFLTYFNYEAQQDKSGLPNDRFSAERPEGSISTLTIQRTEQRDSAMYRCASSVRRQHTDTQYFGPGTRLTVL.

The rearrangement joins TRBV27 to TRBJ1-5, with D unclear. Germline loops: CDR1 MNHEY, CDR2 SMNVEV (reference sequence). V gave up 9 bases and J gave up 6 bases, with 9 bases separating them. This CDR3 is built from 11 residues. The CDR3 region has the DNA TGTGCCAGTTCGCGTAGTCAGCCCCAGCATTTT. It specifies CASSRSQPQHF.

This clone was recorded a few times. The V call is TRBV27, the J call TRBJ1-2; 9 bases align to TRBD1. The CDR3 runs to 16 residues. Germline trimming cut 7 bases from V and 5 bases from J; bases unmatched to any gene: 14. Germline V gene lookup returns CDR1 MNHEY and CDR2 SMNVEV (reference sequence). The CDR3 region is CASTQTGGITGYGYTF. DNA for the CDR3: TGTGCCAGCACCCAGACAGGGGGGATTACTGGGTATGGCTACACCTTC.

This clone has just one count. The gene calls are TRBV6-1 and TRBJ2-7, with 7 bases fitting TRBD1. This CDR3 contains 13 residues. CDR1 and CDR2 from the germline V gene are MNHNS and SASEGT. V gave up 4 bases and J gave up 6 bases; unmatched junction bases: 6. Written as DNA, the CDR3 is TGTGCCAGCAGTGCGACAGGGACCAGCGAGCAGTACTTC. This gives the protein CASSATGTSEQYF.

The chain couples TRBV6-6 to TRBJ2-2; weak D call: TRBD1 (7 bases). The CDR3 totals 15 residues. Germline CDR1 reads MNHNY; CDR2 reads SVGAGI (reference sequence). The germline V and J ends were trimmed by 4 bases and 4 bases, with 13 bases remaining between them. As DNA, the CDR3 is TGTGCCAGCAGTTCCGGGACAGCGGGCACCGGGGAGCTGTTTTTT. Its translation is CASSSGTAGTGELFF.